The present entry profiles one TCR beta chain with its context. The source of the sample is a study of patients and donors after allogeneic stem cell transplantation. TCRdb called the RT-PCR reads again in MiXCR, with one record for every CDR3 protein. The table shows approximately 150,000 distinct CDR3 sequences, with over 35% occurring only once. Sequenced sample: blood, either unsorted or a sorted T cell fraction (not recorded which). This receptor was identified in a human donor who was either an allogeneic HSCT recipient or a stem cell or donor lymphocyte infusion donor (not recorded which). It is not recorded whose cells these are; they may come from a transplant donor.

The CDR3 reads CASSLLPGQGLYEQYV. In DNA, the CDR3 is TGTGCCAGCAGCCTCCTTCCGGGACAGGGGCTCTACGAGCAGTACGTC. The chain links TRBV14 to TRBJ2-7; the match to TRBD1 covers 10 bases. The J segment lost 3 bases and the V segment lost 4 bases, leaving 9 bases of the junction unmatched. There are 16 residues in the CDR3. Germline lookup yields CDR1 SGHDN and CDR2 FVKESK.